A selection of T cell receptor beta chains follows, all from one sample in a study of T cells after yellow fever vaccination. One entry per CDR3 protein, called by TCRdb with MiXCR from the 5' RACE reads. The sample has about 260,000 distinct CDR3 sequences, about 5% seen once; the top ten hold approximately 3.5%. Sequenced material: CD4+ T cells sorted from PBMCs, taken on the day of the yellow fever booster vaccination. The receptors come from a man aged 18 to 30 who received the YFV17D yellow fever vaccine. Each CDR3 is given without its conserved first and last residue. The order of the fields is V gene, CDR3 protein.

TRBV18,ASSPGTDSGNTIY
TRBV7-2,ASSLLVGGMTDTQY
TRBV9,ASTPLGGFDTQY
TRBV9,ASSLRLGSYNEQF
TRBV18,ASSLSSGENIQY
TRBV5-5,ASSFILTVSGPAWVNEQF
TRBV7-2,ASSPRRGRSTDTQY
TRBV6-2/TRBV6-3,ASIDRGPDGELF
TRBV12-3/TRBV12-4,ASRPSGGQGKGSYEQY
TRBV20-1,SAVDGATDTQY
TRBV7-8,ASSPQGQGADTQY
TRBV6-5,ASNSPTGSTDTQY
TRBV6-1,ASGAESTLRH